This note documents a single TCR beta chain sequence. The source of the sample is a study of blood T cell repertoires in COVID-19. On the study more broadly: Sites in the United States, Italy and Spain provided acute and convalescent COVID-19 samples. PBMCs, B-cell-depleted T cells, or T cells were the source of the cDNA or gDNA that made up the material.

Clones were sequenced by immunoSEQ multiplex PCR, and TCRdb holds only the in-frame ones, with some missing. The sample contains about 250,000 clones, 75% to 95% of which appear only once. Germline V gene data show CDR1 as ENHRY and CDR2 as SYGVKD. V lost 2 bases and J 2 bases, leaving 6 bases between the germline ends. The CDR3 has 13 amino acids. Across about two dozen US areas, participants ranged in age from about 18 to 90 years. Two negative PCRs, clearance, or symptom resolution characterized the recovered Cohort 3 donors. This clonotype was obtained from a woman aged 18-29 years who had recovered from COVID-19. The sample was PBMCs or T cells enriched from blood (not recorded which). V gene TRBV10-3 combines with J gene TRBJ1-2; TRBD1 is a possible D gene (6 bases). This CDR3 is CAISEGQNYGYTF. The CDR3 DNA sequence: TGTGCCATCAGTGAGGGACAGAACTATGGCTACACCTTC.